This T cell receptor beta chain was identified during a study of blood T cells in healthy people across ages. Study details: Roughly one uniquely barcoded beta molecule per two T cells was captured. The study's findings and limits: With naive T cell percentage, TCR beta diversity showed a strong correlation. Observed TCR beta diversity per million T cells went down as age went up. This fall followed a roughly linear course with age.

To note about this clonotype: The target antigen is unknown.

There were at least 6 micrograms of total RNA extracted from every sample. The CDR3 has 16 amino acids. Trimming left V 5 bases short and J 0 bases short, with 14 bases between. CDR1 and CDR2 from the germline V gene are MNHEY and SMNVEV (reference sequence). PCR was performed a second time for roughly 7 to 12 cycles using a sample-barcoded 5' primer and a J-beta primer mix. TCRdb re-analysed the 5' RACE reads in MiXCR, keeping a single row per CDR3 protein. Here the sample spans about 1.8 million distinct CDR3 sequences, roughly 50% being singletons. The rearrangement links TRBV27 to TRBJ1-3, with D maybe TRBD1 (5 bases). The clonotype comes from a woman aged 40 to 50 in good health. Sequencing used blood. In DNA form, the CDR3 reads TGTGCCAGCAGTCCTCGGGGACTCAGCTCTGGAAACACCATATATTTT. As protein: CASSPRGLSSGNTIYF.